This T cell receptor (beta chain) originates from a study of T cells in tumors and immune-related adverse events (dated by TCRdb to the early 2020s). In this sample, this clone turned up a few times. Its antigen remains undetermined. Base qualities were left out, and no much larger clone turns up one base away. Based on the germline V gene, the CDR1 and CDR2 sequences are SGHRS and YFSETQ. Spanning cysteine to phenylalanine, the CDR3 consists of 15 amino acids. The entry retains the CDR3 DNA only, 45 bases that are in frame from base 1. V is reduced by 3 bases and J by 3 bases, leaving a spacing of 13 bases between them. The TCR beta locus was amplified and sequenced with the immunoSEQ assay, yielding bulk TCR Vbeta CDR3 data. The source study handled its data this way. CDR3s were excluded if they were non-productive, were shorter than 7 amino acids, or did not start with C or end with F/W. Analysis was restricted to specimens with at least 1000 reads, and each clonotype was defined at the amino acid level. To compute clonality, Pielou's evenness was subtracted from 1. Library sizes were equalized by abundance-weighted random subsampling with replacement, repeated 100 times to report 95% confidence intervals. Repertoire overlap was quantified using the Morisita overlap index, and the top 40 clones per specimen were examined for overlap with the irAE. The clones in this table, taken by TCRdb from immuneACCESS, are in-frame only. Not every clone is retained; where verified, under half of the shortfall comes from an unresolved V gene, and the cause of the rest is unknown. For V, J and clone size, that table is used; D and trimming come from the DNA. This sample gives fewer than 25,000 clones in total; around nine tenths of them show up just once. The ten most abundant clones make up approximately 1.4% of the sample.

The treatment or condition label on this specimen signifies: nivolumab (PD-1 blockade) given before sampling. The DNeasy Blood and Tissue Kit was used to extract DNA from formalin-fixed paraffin-embedded specimens. The source of this sequence is a female donor with metastatic renal cell carcinoma. The starting material was lymph node tissue, obtained from a patient treated with anti-PD-1 therapy. This chain joins TRBV5-1 to TRBJ1-5; 5 matching bases give a weak D call of TRBD1. The bases read TGCGCCAGCAGCTGGGGCTCCGGGAACAATCAGCCCCAGCATTTT. It is translated as CASSWGSGNNQPQHF.